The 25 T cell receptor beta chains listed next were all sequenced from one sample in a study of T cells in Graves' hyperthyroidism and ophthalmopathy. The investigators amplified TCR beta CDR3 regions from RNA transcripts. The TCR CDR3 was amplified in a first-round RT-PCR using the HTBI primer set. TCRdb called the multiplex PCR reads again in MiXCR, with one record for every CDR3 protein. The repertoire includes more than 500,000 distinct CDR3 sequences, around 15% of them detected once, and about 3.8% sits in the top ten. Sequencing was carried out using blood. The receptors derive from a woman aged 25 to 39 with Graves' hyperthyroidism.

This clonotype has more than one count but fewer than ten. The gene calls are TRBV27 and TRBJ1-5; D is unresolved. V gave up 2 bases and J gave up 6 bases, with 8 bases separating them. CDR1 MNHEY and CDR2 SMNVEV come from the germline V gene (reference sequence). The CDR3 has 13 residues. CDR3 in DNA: TGTGCCAGCAGTTTACAGGTGGGTCAGCCCCAGCATTTT. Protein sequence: CASSLQVGQPQHF.

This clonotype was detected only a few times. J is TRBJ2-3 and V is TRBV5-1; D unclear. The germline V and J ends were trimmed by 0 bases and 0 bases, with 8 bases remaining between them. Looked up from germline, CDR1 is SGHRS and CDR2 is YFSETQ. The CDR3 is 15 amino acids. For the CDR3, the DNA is TGCGCCAGCAGCTTGGCCGTGGTAAGCACAGATACGCAGTATTTT. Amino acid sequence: CASSLAVVSTDTQYF. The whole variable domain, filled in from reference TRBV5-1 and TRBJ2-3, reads KAGVTQTPRYLIKTRGQQVTLSCSPISGHRSVSWYQQTPGQGLQFLFEYFSETQRNKGNFPGRFSGRQFSNSRSEMNVSTLELGDSALYLCASSLAVVSTDTQYFGPGTRLTVL.

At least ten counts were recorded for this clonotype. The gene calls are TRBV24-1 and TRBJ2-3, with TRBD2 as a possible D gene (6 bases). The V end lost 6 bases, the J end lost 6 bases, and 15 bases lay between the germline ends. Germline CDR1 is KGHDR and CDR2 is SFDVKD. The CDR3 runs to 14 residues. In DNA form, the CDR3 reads TGTGCCACCAGTAGGCGGGACCCCCTGGATACGCAGTATTTT. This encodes CATSRRDPLDTQYF.

CDR3 loop: CASSFLGGNQPQHF. In nucleotides, the CDR3 is TGTGCCAGCAGTTTTTTAGGGGGCAATCAGCCCCAGCATTTT. The chain employs TRBV12-3 or TRBV12-4 and TRBJ1-5, with a possible D match to TRBD1 (5 bases). The ends were cut back, 3 bases at V and 2 bases at J, with 8 bases in the middle. The CDR3 runs to 14 residues.

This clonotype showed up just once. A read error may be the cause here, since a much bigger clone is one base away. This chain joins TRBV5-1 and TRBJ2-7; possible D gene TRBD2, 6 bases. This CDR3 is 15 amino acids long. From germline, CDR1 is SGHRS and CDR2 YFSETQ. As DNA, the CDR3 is TGCGCCAGCATCTTGGCAGAGGAGGGCCGCTACGAGCAGTACTTC. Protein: CASILAEEGRYEQYF.

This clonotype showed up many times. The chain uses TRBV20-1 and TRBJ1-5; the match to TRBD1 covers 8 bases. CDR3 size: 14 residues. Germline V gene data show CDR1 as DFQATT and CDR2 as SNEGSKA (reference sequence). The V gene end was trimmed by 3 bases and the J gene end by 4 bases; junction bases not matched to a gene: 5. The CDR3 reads CSARDNRGNQPQHF. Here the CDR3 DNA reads TGCAGTGCTAGGGATAACAGGGGGAATCAGCCCCAGCATTTT.

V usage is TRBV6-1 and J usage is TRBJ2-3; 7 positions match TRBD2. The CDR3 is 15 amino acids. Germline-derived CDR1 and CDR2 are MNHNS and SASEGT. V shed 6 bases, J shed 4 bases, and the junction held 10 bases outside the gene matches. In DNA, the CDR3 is TGTGCCAGCAGCCCAGGAGGTAGCGGGTCAGATACGCAGTATTTT. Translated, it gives CASSPGGSGSDTQYF.

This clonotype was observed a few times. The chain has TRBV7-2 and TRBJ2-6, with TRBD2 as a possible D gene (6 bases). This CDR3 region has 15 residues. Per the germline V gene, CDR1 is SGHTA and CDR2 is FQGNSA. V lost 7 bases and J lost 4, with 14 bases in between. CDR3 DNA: TGTGCCAGCAAGGAGGGGCCCTCCGGGGCCAACGTCCTGACTTTC. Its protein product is CASKEGPSGANVLTF.

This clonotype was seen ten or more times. The chain's CDR3 is CASSLDPLSTDTQYF. The CDR3 DNA reads as TGTGCCAGCAGCTTAGACCCTTTGAGCACAGATACGCAGTATTTT. The rearrangement links TRBV7-2 to TRBJ2-3; D call uncertain. This CDR3 is 15 amino acids long. V gave up 1 base and J gave up 0 bases, with 8 bases separating them. Germline lookup yields CDR1 SGHTA and CDR2 FQGNSA.

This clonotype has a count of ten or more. The chain's CDR3 is CASSLDFGTHNEQFF. The DNA of the CDR3 is TGTGCCAGCAGCTTAGATTTCGGGACCCACAATGAGCAGTTCTTC. This chain uses TRBV11-2 with TRBJ2-1; either TRBD1 or TRBD2 may fit D (5 bases each). Trimming pared 0 bases from V and 5 bases from J, leaving 11 bases between. The CDR3 consists of 15 residues. Germline V CDR1 and CDR2: SGHAT, FQNNGV.

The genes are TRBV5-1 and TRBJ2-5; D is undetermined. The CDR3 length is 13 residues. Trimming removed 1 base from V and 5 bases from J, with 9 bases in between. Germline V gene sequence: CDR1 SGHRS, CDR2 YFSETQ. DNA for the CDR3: TGCGCCAGCAGCTTGAACACGGGCGAGACCCAGTACTTC. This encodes CASSLNTGETQYF. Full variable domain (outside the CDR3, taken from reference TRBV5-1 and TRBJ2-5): KAGVTQTPRYLIKTRGQQVTLSCSPISGHRSVSWYQQTPGQGLQFLFEYFSETQRNKGNFPGRFSGRQFSNSRSEMNVSTLELGDSALYLCASSLNTGETQYFGPGTRLLVL.

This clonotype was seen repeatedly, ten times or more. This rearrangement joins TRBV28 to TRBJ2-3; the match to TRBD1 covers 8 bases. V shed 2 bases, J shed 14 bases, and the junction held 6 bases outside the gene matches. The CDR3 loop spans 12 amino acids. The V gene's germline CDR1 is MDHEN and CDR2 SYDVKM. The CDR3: CASSLQTGVGYF. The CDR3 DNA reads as TGTGCCAGCAGTTTACAGACAGGGGTCGGGTATTTT.

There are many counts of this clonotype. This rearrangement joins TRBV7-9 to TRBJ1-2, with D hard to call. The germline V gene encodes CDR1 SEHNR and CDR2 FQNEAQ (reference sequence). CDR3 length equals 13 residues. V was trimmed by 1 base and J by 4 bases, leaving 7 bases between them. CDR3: CASSLGRSYGYTF. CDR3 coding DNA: TGTGCCAGCAGCTTAGGTCGGTCCTATGGCTACACCTTC.

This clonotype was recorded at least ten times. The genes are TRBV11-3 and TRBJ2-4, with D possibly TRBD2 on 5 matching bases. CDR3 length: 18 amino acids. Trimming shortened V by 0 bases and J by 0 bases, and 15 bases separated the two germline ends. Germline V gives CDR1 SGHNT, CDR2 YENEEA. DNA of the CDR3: TGTGCCAGCAGCTTAGAGATAAAACGGGAAGGAGCCAAAAACATTCAGTACTTC. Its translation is CASSLEIKREGAKNIQYF.

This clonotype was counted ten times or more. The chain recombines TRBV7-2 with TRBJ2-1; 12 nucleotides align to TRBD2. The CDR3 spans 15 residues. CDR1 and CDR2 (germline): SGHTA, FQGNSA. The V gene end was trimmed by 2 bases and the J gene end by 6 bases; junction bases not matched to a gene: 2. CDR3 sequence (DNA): TGTGCCAGCAGCTTACCGACTAGCGGGAGCAATGAGCAGTTCTTC. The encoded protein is CASSLPTSGSNEQFF.

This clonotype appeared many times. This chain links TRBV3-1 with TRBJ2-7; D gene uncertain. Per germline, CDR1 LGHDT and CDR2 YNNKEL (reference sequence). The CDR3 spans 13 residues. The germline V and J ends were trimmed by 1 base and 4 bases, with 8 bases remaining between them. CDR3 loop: CASSQVGFYEQYF. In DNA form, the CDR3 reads TGTGCCAGCAGCCAAGTGGGTTTTTACGAGCAGTACTTC.

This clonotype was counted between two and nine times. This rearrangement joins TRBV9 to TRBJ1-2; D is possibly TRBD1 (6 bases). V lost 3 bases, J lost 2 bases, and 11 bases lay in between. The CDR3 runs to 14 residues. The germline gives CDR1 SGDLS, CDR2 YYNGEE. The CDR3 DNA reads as TGTGCCAGCAGCGAGGGGGGGGTGAACTATGGCTACACCTTC. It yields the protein CASSEGGVNYGYTF.

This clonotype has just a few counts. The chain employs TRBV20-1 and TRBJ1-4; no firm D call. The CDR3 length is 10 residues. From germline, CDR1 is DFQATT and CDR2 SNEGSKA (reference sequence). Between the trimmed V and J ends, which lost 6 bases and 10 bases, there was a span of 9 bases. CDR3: CSAVSGKLFF. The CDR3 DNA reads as TGCAGTGCCGTTTCGGGAAAACTGTTTTTT.

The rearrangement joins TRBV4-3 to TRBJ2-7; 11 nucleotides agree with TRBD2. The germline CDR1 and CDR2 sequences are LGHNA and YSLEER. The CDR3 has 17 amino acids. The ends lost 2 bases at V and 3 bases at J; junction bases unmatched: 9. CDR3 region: CASSQMMVAGGIYEQYF. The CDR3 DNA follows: TGCGCCAGCAGCCAAATGATGGTAGCGGGAGGGATCTACGAGCAGTACTTC.

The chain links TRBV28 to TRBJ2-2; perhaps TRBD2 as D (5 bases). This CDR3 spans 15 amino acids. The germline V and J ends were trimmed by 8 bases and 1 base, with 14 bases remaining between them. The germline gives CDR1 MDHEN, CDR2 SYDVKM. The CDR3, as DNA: TGTGCCAGCTCCGAAGTAGGGAGGAACACCGGGGAGCTGTTTTTT. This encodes CASSEVGRNTGELFF.

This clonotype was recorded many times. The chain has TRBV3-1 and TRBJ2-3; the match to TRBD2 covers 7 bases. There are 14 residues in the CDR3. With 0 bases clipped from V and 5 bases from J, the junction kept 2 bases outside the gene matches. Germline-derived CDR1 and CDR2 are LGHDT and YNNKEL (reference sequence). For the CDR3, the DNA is TGTGCCAGCAGCCAAGATCCTAGCGGAGATACGCAGTATTTT. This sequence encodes CASSQDPSGDTQYF.

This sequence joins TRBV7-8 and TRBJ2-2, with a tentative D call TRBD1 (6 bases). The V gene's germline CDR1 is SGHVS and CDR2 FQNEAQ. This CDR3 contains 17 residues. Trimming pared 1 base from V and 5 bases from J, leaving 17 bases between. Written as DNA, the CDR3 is TGTGCCAGCAGCTTAGGGTGGGAGAGGGGGAGAACCGGGGAGCTGTTTTTT. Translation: CASSLGWERGRTGELFF. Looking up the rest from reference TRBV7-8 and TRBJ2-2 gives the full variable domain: GAGVSQSPRYKVAKRGQDVALRCDPISGHVSLFWYQQALGQGPEFLTYFQNEAQLDKSGLPSDRFFAERPEGSVSTLKIQRTQQEDSAVYLCASSLGWERGRTGELFFGEGSRLTVL.

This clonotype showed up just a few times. Here the CDR3 DNA reads TGCAGTGCTAGAAACCCGAAACCGGGTCTAAAATTCTATGGCTACACCTTC. Translated: CSARNPKPGLKFYGYTF. The rearrangement joins TRBV20-1 to TRBJ1-2; D not certain. CDR3 size: 17 residues. V lost 2 bases, J lost 4 bases, and 23 bases lay in between. Germline V gene sequence: CDR1 DFQATT, CDR2 SNEGSKA (reference sequence).

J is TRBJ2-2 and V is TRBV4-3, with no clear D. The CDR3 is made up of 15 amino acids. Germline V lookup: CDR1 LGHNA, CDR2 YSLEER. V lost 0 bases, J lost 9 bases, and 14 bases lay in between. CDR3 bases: TGCGCCAGCAGCCAAGATTCAGCAAATTACAGGGAGCTGTTTTTT. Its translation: CASSQDSANYRELFF.

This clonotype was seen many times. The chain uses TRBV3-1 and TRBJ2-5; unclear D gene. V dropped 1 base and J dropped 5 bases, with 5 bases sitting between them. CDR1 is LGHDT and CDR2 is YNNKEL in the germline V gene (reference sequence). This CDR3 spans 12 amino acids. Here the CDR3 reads CASSQVRETQYF. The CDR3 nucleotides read TGTGCCAGCAGCCAAGTACGGGAGACCCAGTACTTC.